The T cell receptor beta chain under discussion was sequenced for a study of radiation and T cells in renal cell carcinoma. Study-level information: Nephrectomy followed 15 Gy stereotactic body radiation by 4 weeks.

This clone has just a few counts. As yet, its antigen is unknown. Study-wide results and caveats: From baseline, blood top tumor clonotypes peaked at 2 weeks post-radiation. Baseline intratumoral clonotype presence is unknown without pretreatment biopsies.

Germline lookup yields CDR1 MDHEN and CDR2 SYDVKM. The length of the CDR3 is 15 residues. J was trimmed by 3 bases and V by 6 bases; bases with no gene match: 7. Time point given: baseline pretreatment blood. The treatment here: 15 Gy SBRT to primary tumor, nephrectomy 4 weeks later. This renal cell carcinoma was of the clear cell type. The protocol was immunoSEQ multiplex PCR, while the TCRdb copy is restricted to in-frame clones and leaves out a portion. This table has roughly 120,000 clones, roughly 80% appearing once. The clonotype was recovered from a woman in her sixties with renal cell carcinoma. The sequencing here drew on blood, taken from a patient whose treatment included radiotherapy and nephrectomy. The genes are TRBV28 and TRBJ1-5; 8 bases line up with TRBD1. The CDR3 DNA reads TGTGCCAGCAGCTTTACAGGGGGTGCCAATCAGCCCCAGCATTTT. Protein product: CASSFTGGANQPQHF.